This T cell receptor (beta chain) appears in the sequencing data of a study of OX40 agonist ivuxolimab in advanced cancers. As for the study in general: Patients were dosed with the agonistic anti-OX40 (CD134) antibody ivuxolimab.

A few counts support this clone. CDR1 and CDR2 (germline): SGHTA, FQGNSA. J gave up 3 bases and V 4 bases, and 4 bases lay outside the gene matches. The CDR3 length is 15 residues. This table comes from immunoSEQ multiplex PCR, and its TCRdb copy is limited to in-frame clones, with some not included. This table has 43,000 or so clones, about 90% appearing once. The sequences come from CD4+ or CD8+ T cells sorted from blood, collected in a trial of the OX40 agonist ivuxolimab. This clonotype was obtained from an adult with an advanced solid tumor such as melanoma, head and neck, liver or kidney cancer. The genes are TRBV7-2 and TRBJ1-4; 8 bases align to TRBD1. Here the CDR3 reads CASSSQGAANEKLFF. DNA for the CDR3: TGTGCCAGCAGCTCCCAGGGGGCAGCTAATGAAAAACTGTTTTTT.